These 18 T cell receptor beta chains were all obtained from the same sample, sequenced in a study of blood T cells in healthy people across ages (dated by TCRdb to 2015 to 2017). Receptor amplification or capture employed 5' RACE. TCRdb records Illumina HiSeq 2500 as the sequencer. The second PCR ran for about 6 to 11 cycles and used a J-beta primer mix along with a sample-barcoded 5' primer. TCRdb ran its own pipeline on the public reads, namely fastp trimming at Q25 and MiXCR clone calling, and kept in-frame beta chains. Each CDR3 protein appears once, grouped with its most common genes and DNA. Here the sample has around 1,000,000 distinct CDR3 sequences; 20% to 25% occur a single time. Of the sample, 0.75% is held by the ten largest clones. The same data also contributed to another study, on T cells of mothers and their children.

Sequenced material: blood. Receptors were obtained from a girl aged 2-9 years in good health.

Points on this clonotype: Its ends do not fully match the called genes, so a read error is possible. V is TRBV12-3 or TRBV12-4 and J is TRBJ2-7; TRBD2 might be the D (5 bases). This CDR3 region has 14 residues. CDR3 DNA: TGTGCCCGCAGCTCCGGGATCTCGAGCCACGAGCAGTACTTC. Residues: CARSSGISSHEQYF.

CDR3: CASSSGQGLDEQYF. In DNA, the CDR3 is TGTGCCAGCAGCTCGGGACAGGGCCTGGACGAGCAGTACTTC. This chain uses TRBV7-6 with TRBJ2-7; 9 bases align to TRBD1. V dropped 4 bases and J dropped 5; count of bases not matched to a gene: 6. This CDR3 has 14 amino acids. Germline-derived CDR1 and CDR2 are SGHVS and FNYEAQ. Together with reference TRBV7-6 and TRBJ2-7, the CDR3 gives the full variable domain: GAGVSQSPRYKVTKRGQDVALRCDPISGHVSLYWYRQALGQGPEFLTYFNYEAQQDKSGLPNDRFSAERPEGSISTLTIQRTEQRDSAMYRCASSSGQGLDEQYFGPGTRLTVT.

This chain connects TRBV13 to TRBJ2-1, with 12 bases lining up with TRBD2. CDR3 length: 18 residues. V gave up 4 bases and J gave up 0 bases; unmatched junction bases: 7. Germline V gene sequence: CDR1 PRHDT, CDR2 FYEKMQ (reference sequence). CDR3 DNA: TGTGCCAGCAGCTCTTGGACTAGCGGGGTTGGCTCCTACAATGAGCAGTTCTTC. It specifies CASSSWTSGVGSYNEQFF. Full variable domain (missing parts from reference TRBV13 and TRBJ2-1): AAGVIQSPRHLIKEKRETATLKCYPIPRHDTVYWYQQGPGQDPQFLISFYEKMQSDKGSIPDRFSAQQFSDYHSELNMSSLELGDSALYFCASSSWTSGVGSYNEQFFGPGTRLTVL.

The gene calls are TRBV5-6 and TRBJ2-7; D call uncertain. The CDR3 sequence is 12 residues long. V lost 4 bases to trimming and J lost 0 bases, with 5 bases between them. Per the germline V gene, CDR1 is SGHDT and CDR2 is YYEEEE. The CDR3 sequence is CASSAYSYEQYF. Here the CDR3 DNA reads TGTGCCAGCAGCGCTTACTCCTACGAGCAGTACTTC.

The chain links TRBV7-9 to TRBJ2-5; TRBD1 agrees at 9 bases. The DNA end lines up better with TRBJ2-7; the J call may be wrong. This CDR3 has 15 residues. Germline V CDR1 and CDR2: SEHNR, FQNEAQ (reference sequence). The CDR3 here is CASSPRTGATYEQYF. CDR3 coding DNA: TGTGCCAGCAGCCCTCGGACAGGGGCGACCTACGAGCAGTACTTC.

This clonotype was seen a few times. This chain joins TRBV15 and TRBJ2-5; D remains unclear. The J call may be incorrect, as the DNA end agrees better with TRBJ2-1. The CDR3 is 13 amino acids. Germline V gene sequence: CDR1 LNHNV, CDR2 YYDKDF (reference sequence). The CDR3 DNA is TGTGCCACCAGCAGTATGTGGGACAATGAGCAGTTCTTC. Amino acid sequence: CATSSMWDNEQFF.

The rearrangement joins TRBV29-1 to TRBJ2-7; no reliable D call. This CDR3 is 10 amino acids long. Per the germline V gene, CDR1 is SQVTM and CDR2 is ANQGSEA. Deletions cut 5 bases from V and 2 bases from J, with 4 bases between. The DNA for the CDR3 is TGCAGCGTTCGGGCCTACGAGCAGTACTTC. Translating it yields CSVRAYEQYF.

The sample holds a few counts of this clonotype. The chain joins TRBV7-2 to TRBJ2-2; the D gene is possibly TRBD2 (5 bases). V gave up 1 base and J gave up 3 bases, with 6 bases separating them. The CDR3 consists of 14 residues. Germline assignment: CDR1 SGHTA and CDR2 FQGNSA. CDR3 in amino acids: CASSLGTYTGELFF. The CDR3, as DNA: TGTGCCAGCAGCTTAGGGACTTACACCGGGGAGCTGTTTTTT.

This chain connects TRBV12-3 or TRBV12-4 to TRBJ2-5; maybe TRBD2 (5 bases). The closer fit of TRBJ2-7 to the DNA end suggests the J call may be wrong. The CDR3 runs to 17 residues. CDR3 protein: CASSRPITNPDYYEQYF. The CDR3, as DNA: TGTGCCAGCAGCCGACCGATTACAAATCCAGACTACTACGAGCAGTACTTC.

This clonotype was detected only a few times. The rearrangement joins TRBV12-3 or TRBV12-4 to TRBJ2-4; D is unresolved. CDR3 length: 13 amino acids. Trimming took off 7 bases at V and 8 bases at J, with 15 bases between the two ends. In DNA, the CDR3 is TGTGCCAGCAAAGGGCCAGAGAGAGACATTCAGTACTTC. It yields the protein CASKGPERDIQYF.

J is TRBJ2-5 and V is TRBV3-1; 9 nucleotides line up with TRBD2. In germline, CDR1 is LGHDT, CDR2 YNNKEL (reference sequence). V trimming: 4 bases; J trimming: 6 bases; junction bases outside the gene matches: 9. The CDR3 is 15 residues long. The CDR3 DNA reads TGTGCCAGCAGCCCTCAGCGGGGGGCCTTGAAGACCCAGTACTTC. Encoded protein: CASSPQRGALKTQYF.

This chain uses TRBV27 with TRBJ2-5; D possibly corresponds to TRBD1 (6 bases). The CDR3 extends over 13 amino acids. Trimming left V 6 bases short and J 3 bases short, with 11 bases between. Looked up from germline, CDR1 is MNHEY and CDR2 is SMNVEV (reference sequence). CDR3 bases: TGTGCCAGCAGGGACAGTAAAAAAGAGACCCAGTACTTC. Its translation: CASRDSKKETQYF.

V gene TRBV7-6 combines with J gene TRBJ2-3, with TRBD1 identical over 10 bases. V was clipped by 1 base and J by 4 bases; unmatched bases: 11. The CDR3 loop spans 18 amino acids. The V gene's germline CDR1 is SGHVS and CDR2 FNYEAQ. This chain's CDR3 is CASSLGIPGQGSADTQYF. For the CDR3, the DNA is TGTGCCAGCAGCTTAGGAATCCCGGGACAGGGGTCGGCAGATACGCAGTATTTT.

In this sample, this clonotype turned up a few times. The CDR3 protein is CASSANLWRDSENYGYTF. CDR3 bases: TGTGCCAGCAGCGCCAATCTATGGAGGGACAGCGAAAACTATGGCTACACCTTC. The J gene is TRBJ1-2, the V gene TRBV9; 7 bases agree with TRBD1. CDR1 is SGDLS, CDR2 YYNGEE, per germline. The CDR3 runs to 18 residues. J lost 2 bases, V lost 3 bases, and 16 bases had no gene match.

As to this clonotype: A junction end diverges from the germline sequence, so it may reflect a read error. The rearrangement uses TRBV14 and TRBJ2-1; the match to TRBD2 covers 12 bases. This CDR3 contains 21 residues. Germline CDR1 is SGHDN and CDR2 is FVKESK. In DNA form, the CDR3 reads TGTGTCAGCAGCCAAGAATTAACTAGCGGGAGGACTAGGGGGTCCTACAATGAGCAGTTCTTC. Protein: CVSSQELTSGRTRGSYNEQFF.

This chain uses TRBV29-1 with TRBJ1-2; D ambiguous. There are 13 residues in the CDR3. The germline CDR1 and CDR2 sequences are SQVTM and ANQGSEA. Trimming left V 5 bases short and J 0 bases short, with 10 bases between. CDR3: CSVLDGTNYGYTF. Here the CDR3 DNA reads TGCAGCGTTTTAGACGGAACTAACTATGGCTACACCTTC.

The chain couples TRBV27 to TRBJ2-5; TRBD2 aligns across 7 bases. The J call may be incorrect, as the DNA end agrees better with TRBJ2-1. The CDR3 length is 15 residues. The germline V gene encodes CDR1 MNHEY and CDR2 SMNVEV (reference sequence). The CDR3 bases are TGTGCCAGCGCACCAGGCCCTGGGAGGGACAATGAGCAGTTCTTC. It is translated as CASAPGPGRDNEQFF.

The chain links TRBV6-1 to TRBJ1-5; the D is unclear. Germline CDR1 reads MNHNS; CDR2 reads SASEGT. V lost 2 bases and J lost 5, with 10 bases in between. The CDR3 extends over 14 amino acids. The CDR3 here is CASSESSSYQPQHF. The DNA for the CDR3 is TGTGCCAGCAGTGAAAGTTCGTCTTATCAGCCCCAGCATTTT.